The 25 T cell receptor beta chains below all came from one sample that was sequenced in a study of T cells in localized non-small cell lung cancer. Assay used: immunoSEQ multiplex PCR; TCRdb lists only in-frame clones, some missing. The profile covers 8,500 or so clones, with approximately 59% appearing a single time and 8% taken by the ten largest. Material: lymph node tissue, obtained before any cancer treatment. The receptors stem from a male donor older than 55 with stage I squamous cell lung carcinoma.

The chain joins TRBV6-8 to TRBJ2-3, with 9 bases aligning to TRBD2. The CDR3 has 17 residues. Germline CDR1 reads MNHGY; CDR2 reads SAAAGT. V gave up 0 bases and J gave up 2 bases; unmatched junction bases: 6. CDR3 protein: CASSYSQREVITDTQYF. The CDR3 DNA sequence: TGTGCCAGCAGTTACTCTCAGCGGGAGGTCATCACAGATACGCAGTATTTT.

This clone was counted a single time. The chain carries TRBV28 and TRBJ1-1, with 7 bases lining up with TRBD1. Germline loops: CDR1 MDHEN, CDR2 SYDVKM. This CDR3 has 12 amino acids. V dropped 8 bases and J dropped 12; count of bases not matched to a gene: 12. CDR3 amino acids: CASEGRGRDPFF. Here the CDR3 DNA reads TGTGCCAGCGAGGGGAGGGGGCGAGACCCTTTCTTT.

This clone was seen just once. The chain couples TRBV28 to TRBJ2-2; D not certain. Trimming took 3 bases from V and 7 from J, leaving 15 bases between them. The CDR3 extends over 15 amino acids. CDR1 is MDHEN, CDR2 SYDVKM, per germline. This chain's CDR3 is CASSLSLALGGELFF. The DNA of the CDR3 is TGTGCCAGCAGTTTGTCGTTAGCTTTGGGCGGGGAGCTGTTTTTT. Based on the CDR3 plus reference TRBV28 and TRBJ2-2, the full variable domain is DVKVTQSSRYLVKRTGEKVFLECVQDMDHENMFWYRQDPGLGLRLIYFSYDVKMKEKGDIPEGYSVSREKKERFSLILESASTNQTSMYLCASSLSLALGGELFFGEGSRLTVL.

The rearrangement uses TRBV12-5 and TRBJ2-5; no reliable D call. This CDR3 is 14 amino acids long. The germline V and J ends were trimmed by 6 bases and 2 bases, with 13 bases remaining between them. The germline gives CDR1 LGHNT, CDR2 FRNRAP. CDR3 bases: TGTGCTAGTGGCCCTCCGAGCCATCAAGAGACCCAGTACTTC. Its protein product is CASGPPSHQETQYF.

Here the CDR3 DNA reads TGTGCCTCCGGGACAGGGGTTGGTGAGCAGTTCTTC. As protein: CASGTGVGEQFF. The rearrangement uses TRBV14 and TRBJ2-1; TRBD1 matches at 10 bases. Germline CDR1 is SGHDN and CDR2 is FVKESK. This CDR3 has 12 residues. The V and J ends lost 11 bases and 9 bases, in that order; junction bases with no gene match: 7.

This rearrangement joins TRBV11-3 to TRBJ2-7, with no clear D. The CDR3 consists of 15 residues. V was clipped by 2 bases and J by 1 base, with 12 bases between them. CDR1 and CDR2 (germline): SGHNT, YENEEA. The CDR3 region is CASSLIPQQSYEQYF. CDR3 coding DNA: TGTGCCAGCAGCTTAATCCCTCAACAGTCCTACGAGCAGTACTTC.

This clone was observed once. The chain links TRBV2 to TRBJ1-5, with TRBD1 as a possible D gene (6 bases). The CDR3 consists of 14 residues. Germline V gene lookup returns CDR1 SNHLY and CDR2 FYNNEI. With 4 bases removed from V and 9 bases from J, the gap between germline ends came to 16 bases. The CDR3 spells CASSGLGQGGPQHF. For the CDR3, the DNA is TGTGCCAGCAGTGGGCTGGGACAAGGCGGGCCCCAGCATTTT.

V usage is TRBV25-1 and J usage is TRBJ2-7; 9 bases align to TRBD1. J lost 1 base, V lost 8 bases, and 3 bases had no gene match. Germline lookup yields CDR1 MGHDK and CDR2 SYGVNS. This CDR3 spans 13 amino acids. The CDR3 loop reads CASEGQGSYEQYF. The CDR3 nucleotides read TGTGCCAGCGAGGGACAGGGATCCTACGAGCAGTACTTC.

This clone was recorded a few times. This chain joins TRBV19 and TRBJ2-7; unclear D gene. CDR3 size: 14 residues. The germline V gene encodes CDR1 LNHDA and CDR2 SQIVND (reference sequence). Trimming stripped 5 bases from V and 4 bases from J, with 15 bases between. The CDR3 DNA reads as TGTGCCAGTAGTTCCCCTCCTCTTACATACGAGCAGTACTTC. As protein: CASSSPPLTYEQYF.

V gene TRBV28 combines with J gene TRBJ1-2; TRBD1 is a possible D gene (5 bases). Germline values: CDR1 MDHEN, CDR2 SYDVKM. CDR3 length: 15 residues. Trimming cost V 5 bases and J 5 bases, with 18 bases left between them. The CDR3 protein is CASSHRDGVGYGYTF. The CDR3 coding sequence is TGTGCCAGCAGTCACCGGGACGGCGTTGGGTATGGCTACACCTTC.

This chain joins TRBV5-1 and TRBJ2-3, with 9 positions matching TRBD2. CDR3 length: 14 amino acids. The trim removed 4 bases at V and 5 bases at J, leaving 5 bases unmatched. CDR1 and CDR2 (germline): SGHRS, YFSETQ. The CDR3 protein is CASSPTSGEDTQYF. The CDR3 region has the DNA TGCGCCAGCAGCCCGACTAGCGGTGAAGATACGCAGTATTTT.

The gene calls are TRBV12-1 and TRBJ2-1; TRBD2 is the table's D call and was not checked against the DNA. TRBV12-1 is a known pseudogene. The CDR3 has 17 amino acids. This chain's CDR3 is CASSFTFGGVRYNEQFF. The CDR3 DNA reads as TGTGCCAGCAGCTTTACTTTCGGGGGAGTAAGATACAATGAGCAGTTCTTC.

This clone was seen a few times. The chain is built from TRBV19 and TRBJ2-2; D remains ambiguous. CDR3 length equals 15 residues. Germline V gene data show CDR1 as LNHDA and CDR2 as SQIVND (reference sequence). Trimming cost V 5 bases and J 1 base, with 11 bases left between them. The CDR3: CASSPTVGNTGELFF. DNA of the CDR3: TGTGCCAGTAGTCCTACTGTGGGGAACACCGGGGAGCTGTTTTTT.

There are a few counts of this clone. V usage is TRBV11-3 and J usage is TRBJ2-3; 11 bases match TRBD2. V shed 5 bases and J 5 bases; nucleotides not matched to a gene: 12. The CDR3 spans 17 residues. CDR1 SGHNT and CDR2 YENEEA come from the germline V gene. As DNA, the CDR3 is TGTGCCAGCAGCCGGACTAGCGGGTTGGGGTCGGGAGATACGCAGTATTTT. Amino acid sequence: CASSRTSGLGSGDTQYF. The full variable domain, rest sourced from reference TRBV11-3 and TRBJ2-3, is EAGVVQSPRYKIIEKKQPVAFWCNPISGHNTLYWYLQNLGQGPELLIRYENEEAVDDSQLPKDRFSAERLKGVDSTLKIQPAELGDSAVYLCASSRTSGLGSGDTQYFGPGTRLTVL.

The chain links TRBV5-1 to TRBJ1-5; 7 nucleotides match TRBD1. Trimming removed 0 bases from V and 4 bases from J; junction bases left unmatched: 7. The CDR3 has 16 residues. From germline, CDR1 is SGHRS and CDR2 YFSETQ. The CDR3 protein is CASSLGTGVGNQPQHF. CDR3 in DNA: TGCGCCAGCAGCTTGGGCACAGGGGTAGGGAATCAGCCCCAGCATTTT. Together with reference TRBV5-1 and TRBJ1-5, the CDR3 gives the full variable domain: KAGVTQTPRYLIKTRGQQVTLSCSPISGHRSVSWYQQTPGQGLQFLFEYFSETQRNKGNFPGRFSGRQFSNSRSEMNVSTLELGDSALYLCASSLGTGVGNQPQHFGDGTRLSIL.

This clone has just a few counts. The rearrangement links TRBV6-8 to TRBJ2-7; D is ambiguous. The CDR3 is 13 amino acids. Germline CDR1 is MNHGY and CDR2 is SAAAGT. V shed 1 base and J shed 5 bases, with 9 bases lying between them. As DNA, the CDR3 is TGTGCCAGCAGTTACTTCCCAGACGACGAGCAGTACTTC. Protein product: CASSYFPDDEQYF.

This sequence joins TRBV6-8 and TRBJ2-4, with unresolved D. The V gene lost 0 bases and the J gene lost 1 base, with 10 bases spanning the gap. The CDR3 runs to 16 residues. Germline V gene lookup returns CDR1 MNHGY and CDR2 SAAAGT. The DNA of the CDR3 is TGTGCCAGCAGTTACTCAGGGATTGGGGCCAAAAACATTCAGTACTTC. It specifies CASSYSGIGAKNIQYF.

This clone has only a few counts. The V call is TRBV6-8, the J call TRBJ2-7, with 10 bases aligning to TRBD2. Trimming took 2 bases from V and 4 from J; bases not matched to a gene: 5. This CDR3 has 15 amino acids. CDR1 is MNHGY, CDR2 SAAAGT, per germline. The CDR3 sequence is CASSYVAGGGYEQYF. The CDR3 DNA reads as TGTGCCAGCAGTTACGTAGCGGGAGGCGGTTACGAGCAGTACTTC.

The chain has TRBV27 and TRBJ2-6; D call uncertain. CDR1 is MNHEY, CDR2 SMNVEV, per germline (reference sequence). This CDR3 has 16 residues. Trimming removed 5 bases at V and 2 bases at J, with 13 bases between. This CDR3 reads CASSLRTLAGANVLTF. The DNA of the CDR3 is TGTGCCAGCAGTCTCCGGACCTTGGCTGGGGCCAACGTCCTGACTTTC. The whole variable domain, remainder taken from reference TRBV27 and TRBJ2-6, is EAQVTQNPRYLITVTGKKLTVTCSQNMNHEYMSWYRQDPGLGLRQIYYSMNVEVTDKGDVPEGYKVSRKEKRNFPLILESPSPNQTSLYFCASSLRTLAGANVLTFGAGSRLTVL.

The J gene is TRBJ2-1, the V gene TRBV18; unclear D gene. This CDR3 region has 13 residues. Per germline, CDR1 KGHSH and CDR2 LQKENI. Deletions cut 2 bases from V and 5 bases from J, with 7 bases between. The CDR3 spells CASSPEQHNEQFF. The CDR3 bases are TGTGCCAGCTCACCAGAACAGCACAATGAGCAGTTCTTC. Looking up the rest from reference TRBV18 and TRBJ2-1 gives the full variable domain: NAGVMQNPRHLVRRRGQEARLRCSPMKGHSHVYWYRQLPEEGLKFMVYLQKENIIDESGMPKERFSAEFPKEGPSILRIQQVVRGDSAAYFCASSPEQHNEQFFGPGTRLTVL.

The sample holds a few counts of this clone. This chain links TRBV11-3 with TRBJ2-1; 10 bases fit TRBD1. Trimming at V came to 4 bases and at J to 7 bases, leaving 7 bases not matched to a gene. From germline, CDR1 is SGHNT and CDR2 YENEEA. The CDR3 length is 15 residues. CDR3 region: CASSYRDRGGNEQFF. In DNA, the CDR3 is TGTGCCAGCAGCTACCGGGACAGGGGTGGGAATGAGCAGTTCTTC.

The CDR3 DNA sequence: TGTGCCAGCAGCCAAGCGACTAGCGGGAGCTCCTACAATGAGCAGTTCTTC. Protein: CASSQATSGSSYNEQFF. V usage is TRBV7-2 and J usage is TRBJ2-1; 12 bases line up with TRBD2. Germline V gene lookup returns CDR1 SGHTA and CDR2 FQGNSA. Losses at the gene ends were 5 bases for V and 0 bases for J; bases not matched to a gene: 5. The CDR3 extends over 17 amino acids.

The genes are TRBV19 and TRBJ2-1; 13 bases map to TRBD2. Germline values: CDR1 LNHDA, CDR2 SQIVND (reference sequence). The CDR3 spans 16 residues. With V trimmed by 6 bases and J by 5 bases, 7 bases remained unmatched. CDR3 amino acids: CASRVKTSGGHNEQFF. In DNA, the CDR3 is TGTGCCAGTAGAGTAAAGACTAGCGGGGGGCACAATGAGCAGTTCTTC.

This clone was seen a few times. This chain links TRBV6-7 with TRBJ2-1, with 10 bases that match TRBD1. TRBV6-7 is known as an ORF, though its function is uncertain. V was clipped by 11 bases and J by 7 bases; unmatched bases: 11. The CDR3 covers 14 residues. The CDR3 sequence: CAGSGTGVGNEQFF. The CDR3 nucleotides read TGTGCCGGATCCGGGACAGGGGTCGGTAATGAGCAGTTCTTC.

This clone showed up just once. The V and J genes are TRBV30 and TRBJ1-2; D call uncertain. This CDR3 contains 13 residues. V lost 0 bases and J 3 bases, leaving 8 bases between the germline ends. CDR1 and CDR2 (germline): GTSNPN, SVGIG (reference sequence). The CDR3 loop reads CAWSVRGDYGYTF. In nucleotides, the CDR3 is TGTGCCTGGAGTGTACGGGGAGACTATGGCTACACCTTC.